A single TCR beta chain is shown here with its context. This clone has a handful of counts. Its binding antigen is unknown. Base qualities are missing; no much larger clone stands one base away. Libraries were constructed by the immunoSEQ multiplex PCR assay. For the multiplex PCR, a mixture combining 60 forward primers for TCR Vbeta segments and 13 reverse primers for TCR Jbeta segments was used. The CDR3 region of rearranged TCR beta genes was amplified from genomic DNA with a multiplex PCR assay. Amplified TCR beta libraries were sequenced as 87-base-pair reads on the Illumina HiSeq System. In the paper's pipeline: A later analysis tallied about 77 million unique TCR beta chains across the 640 or so repertoires, and around 10 million of those chains were shared by two or more donors. To remove PCR and sequencing errors, raw reads were error-corrected and collapsed into unique sequences using a nearest-neighbor algorithm that merged closely related sequences. CDR3 sequences were aligned to IMGT reference sequences to assign V, D and J gene segments. For a sequence to be retained, at least a six-nucleotide match to both a V gene segment and a J gene segment was required. Rearrangements were classified as productive when the CDR3 lacked stop codons and remained in frame with V and J, and all other rearrangements were classified as non-productive. Following IMGT convention, CDR3 was defined as the stretch from the second conserved V-encoded cysteine up to the conserved J-encoded phenylalanine. Sequences without an unambiguous match to a single V gene segment were excluded from the earlier analysis of a few hundred of the donors. In an earlier analysis of almost 600 of the donors, a V segment was called functional when productive rearrangements were above 56.7%, and segregating when the standard deviation between donors exceeded 5%. A statistical classification framework was built for diagnosing cytomegalovirus status from the catalog of TCR beta chain sequences. V and J gene assignment, in a later analysis, came from comparing TCR nucleotide sequences with IMGT/GENE-DB human TR gene sequences. The TCRdist pipeline was used in a later analysis to assign CDR3 sequences and most-parsimonious VDJ recombination scenarios. In a later analysis, each TCR beta chain was defined by its CDR3 amino acid sequence together with its V-gene family, and reads without a unique V-gene family were excluded. To address suspected cross-contamination and a sequencing artifact, a later analysis removed around 600 highly shared, low-generation-probability nucleotide sequences. For each public chain, a later analysis derived a clonal expansion index from normalized ranks of inferred template counts within each repertoire. A later analysis computed generation probabilities with a VDJ recombination model fitted to out-of-frame rearrangements, and checked the results against IGoR. A later analysis scored TCR-TCR, TCR-HLA and TCR-CMV co-occurrence with hypergeometric tests, applying a repertoire-size bias correction to TCR pairs. In a later analysis, false discovery rates were estimated by permuting HLA or CMV assignments 20 times. A later analysis grouped co-occurring TCRs with DBSCAN, adding TCRdist sequence similarity when clustering within HLA-allele-positive subsets. Repertoires with fewer than 30,000 or more than 120,000 public chains were left out of co-occurrence clustering, as were five repertoires with anomalous nucleotide sharing. TCRdb re-hosts the immuneACCESS table, in-frame sequences only. Its copies lack some clones; in the studies checked, an unresolved V gene accounts for under half of them, and the cause for the rest is not known. That table supplies the V and J calls and clone size; D and trimming were determined from the DNA. For this sample there are tens of thousands of clones; approximately 68% appear just once. Clones ranked in the top ten supply 20% to 25% of the sample.

The data were taken from a study of cytomegalovirus exposure and HLA in healthy donors (TCRdb year 2017). Concerning the study at large: An earlier analysis of around 600 of the donors reported 276 Gb of sequence data and 117 million unique TCR beta sequences from 150 million to 200 million T cells. Around 320 gigabases of sequencing data and roughly 90 million unique TCR sequences were included in an early release covering roughly 600 HLA-typed donors. Of the approximately 400 genotyped donors, over 70% fell in the genetic ancestry cluster associated with self-reported Caucasian donors. The study aimed to test whether cataloging public T cell receptors could reveal signatures of past pathogen exposure. The study used immunosequencing to profile the T cell repertoires of some 600 subjects and linked those repertoires to cytomegalovirus serostatus. Along with the roughly 700-subject first cohort, a separate validation cohort of over 90 different subjects was used. High-throughput TCR immunosequencing, statistical association of individual TCRs with disease status, and machine learning were combined to predict cytomegalovirus infection status. To study patterns of TCR occurrence, a later analysis re-analyzed previously published TCR beta repertoires from several hundred donors and added high-resolution HLA genotyping. The later analysis used no new phenotypic data to find candidate immune exposures, relying instead on TCR beta sequences and their occurrence across donors. An earlier analysis of approximately 500 of the donors applied high-throughput TCR beta sequencing to assess whether each TCR beta V gene segment acted as functional or pseudogenic. Alongside the repertoire data, information on donor age, sex, ethnicity and CMV serostatus was compiled. A later genetic analysis took genome-wide SNP genotypes for about 60% of the roughly 670 donors and used that subset as a discovery cohort. Every repertoire in the discovery cohort had been generated on one and the same sequencing platform. HLA typing included class I and class II loci at four-digit resolution. Typing coverage differed by locus: A, B, C, DRB1 and DQB1 were typed in roughly 620-630 donors, DQA1 in 500 to 550, DPA1 in some 600, and DPB1 in just under 490. Because of strong linkage in the cohort, five DR-DQ haplotypes were treated as single units for association and clustering. Among a few hundred genotyped donors of the cohort, an average of approximately 250,000 unique TCR beta nucleotide sequences were sequenced per donor, approximately 20% of them non-productive.

General study outcomes and caveats: Cytomegalovirus status was reported to be diagnosed by the classifier with high specificity and sensitivity in both the original and validation cohorts. The study listed 150 to 200 TCR beta chains as associated with cytomegalovirus. According to a later analysis, parvovirus B19, influenza, CMV and Epstein-Barr virus appeared linked to several top co-occurrence clusters. In this cohort, only TCR beta chains were sequenced, and detectable features were limited by the absence of alpha or paired-chain data. It was suggested by the authors that the approach could potentially be generalized to other disease states and immunological phenotypes. Linkage disequilibrium might explain the correlated functional status among segregating V segments, but an unknown experimental factor could not be excluded. Because the 87-base-pair reads could not distinguish some IMGT-functional V segments, including TRBV6-2 and TRBV6-3, those segments were excluded. When HLA alleles, especially DR and DQ, strongly co-occurred, TCR associations were difficult to assign to individual alleles. A later analysis found that HLA-associated TCR beta chains were more clonally expanded and had lower generation probabilities than equally common non-associated chains. V-gene and J-gene trimming of TCR beta chains was associated with a missense DCLRE1C variant in a later genetic analysis, and the association was replicated in an independent cohort. Specific HLA alleles were associated with 16,951 TCR beta sequences at a false discovery rate of 0.05 in a later analysis. In an earlier analysis of under 600 of the donors, most TCR beta V segments were observed in productive rearrangements about 87% or about 30% of the time, broadly matching IMGT annotations. The earlier analysis of around 600 of the donors excluded some 15 rarely observed V segments, including chromosome 9 orphons, because counts were too low. In a later analysis, most CMV-associated TCR beta chains were found to appear HLA-restricted, with HLA associations seemingly driven largely by CMV exposure. A group of highly shared sequence variants was considered likely to be a technical artifact of the sequencing pipeline. According to a later genetic analysis, donors in an Asian-associated ancestry cluster had fewer N-insertions in productive TCRs than the approximately 710-donor mean. Sequencing depth was assumed to be roughly uniform across donors in the presence/absence analyses, though that assumption may not hold. In vitro tests confirmed that a few of the cytomegalovirus-associated TCR beta chains recognize cytomegalovirus antigens. Most TCR sequences were seen in very few donors, while some public TCRs were found in many individuals. Because HLA typing was unavailable for some donors at each locus, only the typed subset was used in association tests. CMV serostatus was the only immune exposure information available for the cohort. In a later analysis, TCR association rates were found to vary across HLA loci, with the most associated TCRs seen for DRB1 alleles and the fewest for HLA-C alleles. A further reported finding was that TCR beta sequences accurately predicted the HLA-A and HLA-B alleles for most subjects in the first cohort.

In total, roughly 670 healthy bone marrow donors made up the cohort. At the time of sampling, all cohort members were nominally healthy, though unrecorded immune exposures were likely present. The donor tested CMV seropositive, placing the donor among the roughly 300 seropositive members of the cohort. A peripheral blood sample was collected from each donor, and TCR beta sequencing was performed on peripheral blood mononuclear cells. Genomic DNA extraction from the blood cell samples was performed with the Qiagen DNeasy Blood Extraction Kit. In the germline V gene (reference sequence), CDR1 corresponds to SEHNR and CDR2 to FQNEAQ. Trimming costs V 5 bases and J 8 bases, and their ends lie 7 bases apart. The CDR3 runs 11 amino acids, cysteine and phenylalanine included. Just CDR3 DNA is preserved here, 33 bases in frame from base 1.

This receptor was taken from a woman aged 45-65 years in good health and CMV-seropositive. The sequence joins TRBV7-9 to TRBJ2-1, with the D gene not clear enough to name. Sequencing was carried out using PBMCs. CDR3 loop: CASSPGDEQFF. Read as DNA, the sequence is TGTGCCAGCAGCCCCGGAGATGAGCAGTTCTTC.